These 5 T cell receptor beta chains were all obtained from the same sample, sequenced in a study of blood T cell repertoires in COVID-19. TCRdb's table, derived via immunoSEQ multiplex PCR, lists solely in-frame clones and lacks some. The sample comprises about 240,000 clones, about nine tenths of which are singletons, and roughly 0.8% rests with the top ten. The sequenced sample was peripheral blood. Receptor source: a young man with COVID-19, enrolled during active disease.

CDR3 residues: CASSETGNYGYTF. CDR3 in DNA: TGTGCCAGCAGTGAGACAGGGAACTATGGCTACACCTTC. The chain recombines TRBV28 with TRBJ1-2, with 7 bases fitting TRBD1. This CDR3 region has 13 residues. Germline V gene sequence: CDR1 MDHEN, CDR2 SYDVKM. V gave up 5 bases and J gave up 2 bases; unmatched junction bases: 2.

The rearrangement uses TRBV5-4 and TRBJ1-1; TRBD1 aligns across 8 bases. This CDR3 is 14 amino acids long. Germline V CDR1 and CDR2: SGHNT, YYREEE (reference sequence). The ends lost 5 bases at V and 1 base at J; junction bases unmatched: 4. This CDR3 reads CASRTGQGNTEAFF. CDR3 bases: TGTGCCAGCAGAACCGGACAGGGGAACACTGAAGCTTTCTTT.

The V call is TRBV3-1 (or the pseudogene TRBV3-2), the J call TRBJ2-7, with D tentatively TRBD1 (6 bases). Germline loops: CDR1 LGHDT, CDR2 YNNKEL (reference sequence). The germline V and J ends were trimmed by 1 base and 1 base, with 14 bases remaining between them. The CDR3 has 16 residues. The CDR3 sequence: CASSQASDRRSYEQYF. For the CDR3, the DNA is TGTGCCAGCAGCCAAGCGTCCGACAGGCGATCCTACGAGCAGTACTTC.

The CDR3 region is CASKGESSNQPQHF. In DNA, the CDR3 is TGTGCCAGCAAAGGAGAGAGCAGCAATCAGCCCCAGCATTTT. The chain is built from TRBV6-5 and TRBJ1-5; D gene ambiguous. The V end was cut by 7 bases, the J end by 1 base, with 11 bases between. The CDR3 runs to 14 residues. The germline gives CDR1 MNHEY, CDR2 SVGAGI.

This sequence joins TRBV27 and TRBJ2-7, with a tentative D call TRBD1 (6 bases). CDR1 is MNHEY, CDR2 SMNVEV, per germline (reference sequence). The ends were cut back, 5 bases at V and 6 bases at J, with 17 bases in the middle. The CDR3 spans 14 residues. CDR3 loop: CASSPGTYLAEQYF. CDR3 DNA: TGTGCCAGCAGTCCCGGGACATATCTCGCCGAGCAGTACTTC.